The 25 T cell receptor beta chains given below trace back to one sample, sequenced in a study of CD8+ T cells in alopecia areata. The sequencing template was cDNA reverse transcribed from extracted RNA. Only in-frame clones appear in the TCRdb table, and some are missing; sequencing was by immunoSEQ multiplex PCR. Of 270,000 or so clones listed, 58% were seen once; the top ten hold about 1.7%. As for treatment: oral pan-JAK inhibitor, 5-10 mg twice daily. The sequenced sample was CD4+ T cells sorted from blood, obtained at week 24, from a patient treated with tofacitinib. These TCRs come from a human donor with alopecia areata.

CDR3 nucleotide sequence: TGTGCCAGCAGCTTAGAAGGGGGAGGACTGCCGAGGGTC. Translated: CASSLEGGGLPRV. The chain employs TRBV13 and TRBJ2-7; TRBD1 or TRBD2 may be the D gene (6 bases each). There are 13 residues in the CDR3. Germline V CDR1 and CDR2: PRHDT, FYEKMQ (reference sequence).

The V gene is TRBV2, the J gene TRBJ2-7; perhaps TRBD1 as D (7 bases). V lost 5 bases to trimming and J lost 2 bases, with 13 bases between them. This CDR3 is built from 14 residues. Germline-derived CDR1 and CDR2 are SNHLY and FYNNEI. The CDR3 loop reads CASSRQGGPYEQYF. CDR3 coding DNA: TGTGCCAGCAGTCGACAGGGAGGCCCCTACGAGCAGTACTTC.

The CDR3, as DNA: TGTGCCAGCAGTTTAGGACACGCTCGGACACCCCTCCACTTT. It yields the protein CASSLGHARTPLHF. The chain has TRBV28 and TRBJ1-6; maybe TRBD1 (5 bases). Trimming removed 2 bases at V and 11 bases at J, with 13 bases between. The CDR3 has 14 amino acids. In germline, CDR1 is MDHEN, CDR2 SYDVKM.

V usage is TRBV5-4 and J usage is TRBJ2-3, with unresolved D. CDR1 is SGHNT, CDR2 YYREEE, per germline (reference sequence). CDR3 length: 13 residues. The V and J ends lost 4 bases and 6 bases respectively, with 12 bases between them. The chain's CDR3 is CASSAENVDTQYF. CDR3 nucleotide sequence: TGTGCCAGCAGCGCGGAGAATGTGGATACGCAGTATTTT.

This clone has a single count. The same CDR3 also results from other DNA sequences found in this sample. The V and J genes are TRBV29-1 and TRBJ1-2; D uncertain. Per germline, CDR1 SQVTM and CDR2 ANQGSEA. The CDR3 runs 13 residues. Trimming took 6 bases from V and 1 from J, leaving 12 bases between them. This CDR3 reads CSVGQLLNYGYTF. The CDR3 DNA sequence: TGCAGCGTCGGCCAGTTACTTAACTATGGCTACACCTTC.

The CDR3 DNA reads TGTGCCAGCAGTTTAGAGGGGCGAAGCACTGAAGCTTTCTTT. Translating it yields CASSLEGRSTEAFF. J is TRBJ1-1 and V is TRBV27, with a tentative D call TRBD1 (5 bases). Trimming removed 2 bases from V and 4 bases from J, with 11 bases in between. The CDR3 totals 14 residues. CDR1 and CDR2 from the germline V gene are MNHEY and SMNVEV (reference sequence).

This clone has more than one count but fewer than ten. This chain joins TRBV7-9 and TRBJ2-1; TRBD2 is a possible D gene (6 bases). This CDR3 comprises 18 residues. Germline assignment: CDR1 SEHNR and CDR2 FQNEAQ (reference sequence). Deletions cut 3 bases from V and 5 bases from J, with 23 bases between. CDR3 sequence: CASSFLSRASDGDNEQFF. The DNA for the CDR3 is TGTGCCAGCAGCTTTTTGTCACGGGCTAGCGACGGGGACAATGAGCAGTTCTTC.

V gene TRBV13 combines with J gene TRBJ2-5; 7 positions agree with TRBD2. The germline CDR1 and CDR2 sequences are PRHDT and FYEKMQ (reference sequence). V trimming: 4 bases; J trimming: 7 bases; junction bases outside the gene matches: 12. The CDR3 covers 15 residues. CDR3 in amino acids: CASSSSGGYMGTQYF. The CDR3 coding sequence is TGTGCCAGCAGCTCTAGCGGCGGTTACATGGGGACCCAGTACTTC.

The V and J genes are TRBV4-2 and TRBJ2-5; TRBD2 agrees at 12 bases. The CDR3 length is 16 residues. Germline-derived CDR1 and CDR2 are LGHNA and YNFKEQ. J was trimmed by 5 bases and V by 2 bases; bases with no gene match: 6. The DNA of the CDR3 is TGTGCCAGCAGCCAAATCCTAGCGGGGGGGCATGAGACCCAGTACTTC. Amino acids: CASSQILAGGHETQYF.

J is TRBJ1-5 and V is TRBV7-2, with D unclear. The CDR3 spans 15 residues. Germline CDR1 SGHTA, CDR2 FQGNSA. Trimming removed 3 bases at V and 0 bases at J, with 9 bases between. DNA for the CDR3: TGTGCCAGCAGCTTCCTTCGGGTTAGCAATCAGCCCCAGCATTTT. Its translation is CASSFLRVSNQPQHF. The complete variable domain, with remaining parts taken from reference TRBV7-2 and TRBJ1-5, reads GAGVSQSPSNKVTEKGKDVELRCDPISGHTALYWYRQSLGQGLEFLIYFQGNSAPDKSGLPSDRFSAERTGGSVSTLTIQRTQQEDSAVYLCASSFLRVSNQPQHFGDGTRLSIL.

This clone has only a few counts. The V and J genes are TRBV10-3 and TRBJ2-7; 9 bases match TRBD1. V trimming: 8 bases; J trimming: 7 bases; junction bases outside the gene matches: 18. CDR3 size: 16 residues. Germline CDR1 and CDR2: ENHRY and SYGVKD. CDR3: CAISGGTGTMVWEQYF. The CDR3 DNA reads as TGTGCCATCTCCGGGGGGACAGGGACGATGGTGTGGGAGCAGTACTTC.

The count of this clone is one. The chain uses TRBV4-1 and TRBJ2-3; TRBD1 agrees at 9 bases. CDR3 length: 17 amino acids. The germline V gene has CDR1 MGHRA and CDR2 YSYEKL. With V trimmed by 7 bases and J by 0 bases, 11 bases remained unmatched. The DNA of the CDR3 is TGCGCCAGCAAGAAACCAACGGGACAGGGAAGCACAGATACGCAGTATTTT. It yields the protein CASKKPTGQGSTDTQYF.

This chain connects TRBV4-1 to TRBJ1-1; D is unclear. The ends were cut back, 1 base at V and 0 bases at J, with 9 bases in the middle. The CDR3 has 15 amino acids. Germline CDR1 reads MGHRA; CDR2 reads YSYEKL. CDR3 residues: CASSQVLKMNTEAFF. In nucleotides, the CDR3 is TGCGCCAGCAGCCAAGTACTCAAGATGAACACTGAAGCTTTCTTT.

V gene TRBV2 combines with J gene TRBJ2-1; TRBD1 matches at 11 bases. This CDR3 region has 14 residues. CDR1 is SNHLY, CDR2 FYNNEI, per germline. V gave up 5 bases and J gave up 12 bases; unmatched junction bases: 9. CDR3 in amino acids: CASSPGQGARGQFF. DNA of the CDR3: TGTGCCAGCAGTCCTGGACAGGGGGCGAGGGGGCAGTTCTTC. The complete variable domain, with remaining parts taken from reference TRBV2 and TRBJ2-1, reads EPEVTQTPSHQVTQMGQEVILRCVPISNHLYFYWYRQILGQKVEFLVSFYNNEISEKSEIFDDQFSVERPDGSNFTLKIRSTKLEDSAMYFCASSPGQGARGQFFGPGTRLTVL.

The chain joins TRBV5-1 to TRBJ1-1; D is ambiguous. V shed 4 bases and J shed 3 bases, with 7 bases lying between them. The germline V gene encodes CDR1 SGHRS and CDR2 YFSETQ. This CDR3 contains 12 residues. The CDR3 DNA follows: TGCGCCAGCAGCCAGCAAGACACTGAAGCTTTCTTT. This encodes CASSQQDTEAFF.

The V and J genes are TRBV5-1 and TRBJ1-3; a weak D match, TRBD1 (5 bases). The germline CDR1 and CDR2 sequences are SGHRS and YFSETQ. This CDR3 comprises 15 residues. With 4 bases removed from V and 3 bases from J, the gap between germline ends came to 14 bases. The chain's CDR3 is CASSATGTGGNTIYF. CDR3 DNA: TGCGCCAGCAGCGCTACCGGGACGGGTGGAAACACCATATATTTT.

The rearrangement uses TRBV5-1 and TRBJ2-7; TRBD1 or TRBD2 may be the D gene (5 bases each). Germline V gives CDR1 SGHRS, CDR2 YFSETQ. The V gene lost 7 bases and the J gene lost 1 base, with 12 bases spanning the gap. This CDR3 contains 13 residues. The CDR3 nucleotides are TGCGCCAGCTCGAGGGGCGATTCCTACGAGCAGTACTTC. It yields the protein CASSRGDSYEQYF.

The gene calls are TRBV23-1 and TRBJ2-7, with TRBD1 matching over 9 bases. TRBV23-1 is placed among ORFs of uncertain function. Trimming at V came to 2 bases and at J to 5 bases, leaving 7 bases not matched to a gene. CDR3 length: 15 residues. The DNA for the CDR3 is TGCGCCAGCAGTCAAAGGCGGGACAGGGTGGACGAGCAGTACTTC. It specifies CASSQRRDRVDEQYF.

V is TRBV29-1 and J is TRBJ1-2; D not resolved. This CDR3 spans 12 amino acids. Trimming shortened V by 2 bases and J by 6 bases, and 10 bases separated the two germline ends. Germline V gives CDR1 SQVTM, CDR2 ANQGSEA. The CDR3 region has the DNA TGCAGCGTTGAACAAGTAATAGATGGCTACACCTTC. It specifies CSVEQVIDGYTF.

This sequence joins TRBV25-1 and TRBJ2-1; weak D call: TRBD2 (7 bases). CDR1 is MGHDK and CDR2 is SYGVNS in the germline V gene. V shed 2 bases and J shed 1 base, with 9 bases lying between them. The CDR3 length is 15 residues. CDR3 nucleotides: TGTGCCAGCAGTGAAGAGGGGGGGTCCTACAATGAGCAGTTCTTC. This sequence encodes CASSEEGGSYNEQFF.

This clone was seen more than once but under ten times. This chain links TRBV10-3 with TRBJ2-2; possibly TRBD2 for D (5 bases). The CDR3 consists of 20 residues. Trimming shortened V by 3 bases and J by 0 bases, and 23 bases separated the two germline ends. Looked up from germline, CDR1 is ENHRY and CDR2 is SYGVKD. The CDR3 spells CAISDGGRGRTSSNTGELFF. CDR3 DNA: TGTGCCATCAGTGACGGTGGTAGAGGGCGAACCTCCTCGAACACCGGGGAGCTGTTTTTT.

The gene calls are TRBV30 and TRBJ1-5; no definite D call. V was clipped by 3 bases and J by 4 bases, with 10 bases between them. The CDR3 spans 13 residues. The germline CDR1 and CDR2 sequences are GTSNPN and SVGIG (reference sequence). CDR3 sequence (DNA): TGTGCCTGGAGCGCCTTGGGGAATCAGCCCCAGCATTTT. It encodes CAWSALGNQPQHF.

The chain couples TRBV5-4 to TRBJ2-4; D remains unclear. CDR1 SGHNT and CDR2 YYREEE come from the germline V gene (reference sequence). The CDR3 sequence is 12 residues long. V was shortened by 4 bases and J by 5 bases, with 7 bases between the two germline ends. CDR3 in DNA: TGTGCCAGCAGCCTCGACCAAAACATTCAGTACTTC. It yields the protein CASSLDQNIQYF.

In this sample, this clone turned up a few times. The CDR3 sequence: CASSVDTQIIEQYF. In DNA form, the CDR3 reads TGTGCCAGCAGCGTAGACACCCAGATCATCGAGCAGTACTTC. The chain joins TRBV9 to TRBJ2-7; D unresolved. V was pared by 0 bases and J by 6 bases, with 13 bases between. Germline V gene data show CDR1 as SGDLS and CDR2 as YYNGEE. The CDR3 consists of 14 residues.

CDR3: CATRAPGTANQPQHF. DNA for the CDR3: TGTGCCACCCGGGCCCCAGGGACGGCCAATCAGCCCCAGCATTTT. V and J are TRBV15 and TRBJ1-5, with TRBD1 as a possible D gene (5 bases). Germline CDR1 LNHNV, CDR2 YYDKDF (reference sequence). Trimming removed 8 bases from V and 3 bases from J, with 17 bases in between. This CDR3 spans 15 amino acids.